The 27 T cell receptor beta chains below were found in one sample sequenced in a study of identical twins (dated by TCRdb to 2016 to 2018). Preparation of the library involved 5' RACE. Sequencing was carried out with an Illumina HiSeq 2000. TCRdb ran its own pipeline on the public reads, namely fastp trimming at Q25 and MiXCR clone calling, and kept in-frame beta chains. Entries that share a CDR3 protein sequence are merged under the most common genes and DNA. Present in this sample are under 300,000 distinct CDR3 sequences, around 15% of which were seen just once. Under 9.5% of the sample lies in the top ten. Material for sequencing was memory (CD45RO+) T cells sorted from blood. The sample's cell subset or site label, decoded: CD45RO+ enriched T cells. These receptors originate from a young woman in good health.

This clonotype was detected only once. V usage is TRBV5-4 and J usage is TRBJ2-5; D is possibly TRBD1 (5 bases). V shed 4 bases and J shed 3 bases, with 13 bases lying between them. This CDR3 contains 14 residues. CDR1 is SGHNT and CDR2 is YYREEE in the germline V gene (reference sequence). CDR3 protein: CASSTKTTEETQYF. Written as DNA, the CDR3 is TGTGCCAGCAGCACCAAAACGACAGAAGAGACCCAGTACTTC.

This clonotype was seen more than once but under ten times. The V call is TRBV5-1, the J call TRBJ2-3; D gene ambiguous. V lost 0 bases and J 4 bases, leaving 6 bases between the germline ends. CDR1 and CDR2 from the germline V gene are SGHRS and YFSETQ. The CDR3 sequence is 13 residues long. The CDR3 spells CASSLGLADTQYF. The CDR3 region has the DNA TGCGCCAGCAGCTTGGGGCTAGCAGATACGCAGTATTTT.

The gene calls are TRBV7-9 and TRBJ1-2, with D perhaps TRBD1 (5 bases). V dropped 4 bases and J dropped 2 bases, with 14 bases sitting between them. This CDR3 is 15 amino acids long. Germline assignment: CDR1 SEHNR and CDR2 FQNEAQ (reference sequence). The CDR3: CASSSSGATNYGYTF. In nucleotides, the CDR3 is TGTGCCAGCAGCTCGAGTGGGGCCACCAACTATGGCTACACCTTC.

This clonotype was seen more than once but under ten times. The rearrangement uses TRBV2 and TRBJ1-6; D not resolved. The CDR3 runs 13 residues. The germline V and J ends were trimmed by 3 bases and 12 bases, with 12 bases remaining between them. Germline-derived CDR1 and CDR2 are SNHLY and FYNNEI. For the CDR3, the DNA is TGTGCCAGCAGTGACCGAGTTCTTGGACCCCTCCACTTT. Translating it yields CASSDRVLGPLHF.

V usage is TRBV11-2 and J usage is TRBJ2-2; 7 bases match TRBD1. This CDR3 comprises 14 residues. Germline-derived CDR1 and CDR2 are SGHAT and FQNNGV. The V gene end was trimmed by 7 bases and the J gene end by 0 bases; junction bases not matched to a gene: 2. The CDR3 region is CASIQGANTGELFF. The CDR3 DNA reads as TGTGCCAGCATCCAGGGGGCGAACACCGGGGAGCTGTTTTTT.

About this clonotype: At one boundary the junction diverges from the germline segment, which might be a read error. The genes are TRBV7-9 and TRBJ2-6; D is possibly TRBD2 (6 bases). Germline CDR1 SEHNR, CDR2 FQNEAQ (reference sequence). CDR3 length: 14 amino acids. The CDR3, as DNA: TGTGCCAGCGAGGAGGGATCTGGCGCCAACGTCCTGACTTTC. This sequence encodes CASEEGSGANVLTF.

The chain links TRBV5-6 to TRBJ2-7; 12 bases agree with TRBD1. The CDR3 extends over 17 amino acids. V dropped 4 bases and J dropped 6; count of bases not matched to a gene: 14. Germline CDR1 is SGHDT and CDR2 is YYEEEE. The CDR3 DNA sequence: TGTGCCAGCAGCGTAACCGGGACAGGGGGCCGAAGAACCGAGCAGTACTTC. Its protein product is CASSVTGTGGRRTEQYF.

In this sample, this clonotype turned up a few times. The V and J genes are TRBV20-1 and TRBJ2-3, with a possible D match to TRBD2 (7 bases). V lost 3 bases and J 1 base, leaving 14 bases between the germline ends. In germline, CDR1 is DFQATT, CDR2 SNEGSKA (reference sequence). This CDR3 has 15 residues. The CDR3 spells CSASWGGRGTDTQYF. The CDR3, as DNA: TGCAGTGCTAGCTGGGGGGGCCGGGGCACAGATACGCAGTATTTT.

The V and J genes are TRBV3-1 and TRBJ2-3, with TRBD2 identical over 7 bases. The germline CDR1 and CDR2 sequences are LGHDT and YNNKEL (reference sequence). V trimming: 1 base; J trimming: 10 bases; junction bases outside the gene matches: 5. This CDR3 has 13 amino acids. CDR3 sequence: CASSQGVSGPQYF. CDR3 in DNA: TGTGCCAGCAGCCAAGGGGTTAGCGGGCCGCAGTATTTT.

This clonotype was counted a few times. The V and J genes are TRBV12-3 or TRBV12-4 and TRBJ1-1; 8 bases line up with TRBD1. This CDR3 has 15 residues. V trimming: 5 bases; J trimming: 5 bases; junction bases outside the gene matches: 10. The CDR3, as DNA: TGTGCCAGCAGTACTGGACAGGGTAAAGAAACTGAAGCTTTCTTT. Its protein is CASSTGQGKETEAFF.

This clonotype appeared a few times. The chain carries TRBV20-1 and TRBJ2-3; D might be TRBD1 or TRBD2, each matching 5 bases. CDR3 length: 15 amino acids. Germline V gene lookup returns CDR1 DFQATT and CDR2 SNEGSKA (reference sequence). Trimming stripped 6 bases from V and 2 bases from J, with 18 bases between. The CDR3 protein is CSAGRGPNPTDTQYF. CDR3 nucleotides: TGCAGTGCCGGAAGGGGACCGAATCCCACAGATACGCAGTATTTT.

This clonotype was observed a handful of times. The chain has TRBV4-2 and TRBJ1-5; perhaps TRBD1 as D (6 bases). CDR3 length: 15 amino acids. The V gene lost 4 bases and the J gene lost 6 bases, with 16 bases spanning the gap. Germline CDR1 reads LGHNA; CDR2 reads YNFKEQ. The CDR3 nucleotides read TGTGCCAGCAGCCTTCTCAGGGAAGGGGGTCAGCCCCAGCATTTT. Protein sequence: CASSLLREGGQPQHF.

The rearrangement links TRBV12-3 or TRBV12-4 to TRBJ1-2; TRBD1 is a possible D gene (5 bases). V was shortened by 3 bases and J by 6 bases, with 14 bases between the two germline ends. The length of the CDR3 is 14 residues. The CDR3 DNA follows: TGTGCCAGCAGTTTTTCGAGACAGAATCATGGCTACACCTTC. This gives the protein CASSFSRQNHGYTF.

V gene TRBV21-1 combines with J gene TRBJ1-1; the table's TRBD1 call for D was not verified on the DNA. TRBV21-1 is designated a pseudogene. This CDR3 is built from 16 residues. For the CDR3, the DNA is TGTGCCAGCAGTTTTAACCGGGTCACAAGTTCCACTGAAGCTTTCTTT. Translating it yields CASSFNRVTSSTEAFF.

The gene calls are TRBV9 and TRBJ2-1, with 7 bases matching TRBD2. The CDR3 totals 16 residues. The germline gives CDR1 SGDLS, CDR2 YYNGEE. The V gene end was trimmed by 3 bases and the J gene end by 0 bases; junction bases not matched to a gene: 6. The CDR3, as DNA: TGTGCCAGCAGCGCCTTGGGGGGGGTCTCCTACAATGAGCAGTTCTTC. It is translated as CASSALGGVSYNEQFF.

J is TRBJ2-7 and V is TRBV9; D possibly matches TRBD1 or TRBD2 (6 bases each). V lost 1 base, J lost 5 bases, and 16 bases lay in between. Germline CDR1 SGDLS, CDR2 YYNGEE. The length of the CDR3 is 15 residues. The CDR3 loop reads CASSVMGGGINEQYF. As DNA, the CDR3 is TGTGCCAGCAGCGTAATGGGGGGCGGCATCAACGAGCAGTACTTC.

This sequence joins TRBV5-1 and TRBJ2-5; D ambiguous. Germline V CDR1 and CDR2: SGHRS, YFSETQ. Trimming stripped 4 bases from V and 2 bases from J, with 9 bases between. This CDR3 has 13 residues. The CDR3 reads CASSLQFQETQYF. The CDR3 coding sequence is TGCGCCAGCAGCCTGCAATTTCAAGAGACCCAGTACTTC. The variable domain in full, completed from reference TRBV5-1 and TRBJ2-5, reads KAGVTQTPRYLIKTRGQQVTLSCSPISGHRSVSWYQQTPGQGLQFLFEYFSETQRNKGNFPGRFSGRQFSNSRSEMNVSTLELGDSALYLCASSLQFQETQYFGPGTRLLVL.

This clonotype was detected a few times. The chain carries TRBV20-1 and TRBJ2-1; 11 nucleotides line up with TRBD2. CDR1 DFQATT and CDR2 SNEGSKA come from the germline V gene (reference sequence). This CDR3 contains 15 residues. J lost 7 bases, V lost 6 bases, and 11 bases had no gene match. CDR3 region: CSACIAGGPKNEQFF. The DNA of the CDR3 is TGCAGTGCCTGTATAGCGGGGGGGCCGAAGAATGAGCAGTTCTTC.

The chain recombines TRBV7-2 with TRBJ1-1, with D hard to call. V lost 5 bases, J lost 4 bases, and 11 bases lay in between. CDR1 is SGHTA, CDR2 FQGNSA, per germline. The CDR3 spans 13 residues. CDR3 DNA: TGTGCCAGCAGCATCCAGGAAGGCACTGAAGCTTTCTTT. Its translation is CASSIQEGTEAFF.

This chain links TRBV12-3 or TRBV12-4 with TRBJ1-5; D ambiguous. This CDR3 region has 13 residues. The V end lost 4 bases, the J end lost 3 bases, and 7 bases lay between the germline ends. CDR3 coding DNA: TGTGCCAGCAGTTCTGGATACAATCAGCCCCAGCATTTT. It translates to CASSSGYNQPQHF.

The rearrangement uses TRBV19 and TRBJ1-1; D unclear. Germline V gene sequence: CDR1 LNHDA, CDR2 SQIVND (reference sequence). There are 13 residues in the CDR3. Trimming left V 8 bases short and J 0 bases short, with 10 bases between. The CDR3 sequence is CASSSTLNTEAFF. DNA of the CDR3: TGTGCCAGTTCTTCTACCCTGAACACTGAAGCTTTCTTT.

The rearrangement links TRBV10-3 to TRBJ2-5, with unresolved D. Trimming cost V 0 bases and J 1 base, with 9 bases left between them. The CDR3 spans 15 residues. Germline V gene sequence: CDR1 ENHRY, CDR2 SYGVKD. The CDR3 loop is CAISESGSPQETQYF. The CDR3 DNA is TGTGCCATCAGTGAGTCAGGTAGCCCCCAAGAGACCCAGTACTTC.

This clonotype was observed a handful of times. The J gene is TRBJ2-3, the V gene TRBV7-2, with D perhaps being TRBD1 or TRBD2 (5 bases each). The CDR3 sequence is 16 residues long. CDR1 SGHTA and CDR2 FQGNSA come from the germline V gene. With 2 bases removed from V and 6 bases from J, the gap between germline ends came to 18 bases. CDR3 sequence reads: CASSLQGALGGDTQYF. DNA of the CDR3: TGTGCCAGCAGCTTACAAGGGGCCTTGGGCGGGGATACGCAGTATTTT.

This clonotype was picked up a small number of times. The gene calls are TRBV2 and TRBJ2-7, with TRBD2 matching over 9 bases. Germline V gene lookup returns CDR1 SNHLY and CDR2 FYNNEI. CDR3 length equals 13 residues. DNA of the CDR3: TGTGCTACGATGTGGCGGGGGGGACACGAGCAGTACTTC. Amino acid sequence: CATMWRGGHEQYF.

The chain employs TRBV7-6 and TRBJ1-1; D might be TRBD1 (6 bases). V shed 1 base and J shed 7 bases, with 13 bases lying between them. The CDR3 is 14 residues long. Germline V lookup: CDR1 SGHVS, CDR2 FNYEAQ. CDR3 in DNA: TGTGCCAGCAGCTTAGGGGGGGCACGGGGTGAAGCTTTCTTT. Its translation: CASSLGGARGEAFF.

This clonotype was observed a few times. V is TRBV5-1 and J is TRBJ2-7; TRBD2 is a possible D gene (5 bases). The CDR3 is made up of 14 amino acids. Looked up from germline, CDR1 is SGHRS and CDR2 is YFSETQ. Trimming took 0 bases from V and 6 from J, leaving 13 bases between them. CDR3 amino acids: CASSLGDYTGEQYF. The DNA of the CDR3 is TGCGCCAGCAGCTTGGGTGACTACACCGGCGAGCAGTACTTC.

Details on this clonotype: Given the absence of the conserved phenylalanine or tryptophan at the CDR3 end, a read error is likely. The genes are TRBV28 and TRBJ2-3; TRBD2 is a possible D gene (6 bases). Germline values: CDR1 MDHEN, CDR2 SYDVKM. Between the trimmed V and J ends, which lost 4 bases and 3 bases, there was a span of 11 bases. The CDR3 runs to 14 residues. CDR3 bases: TGTGCCAGCAGTTGGAGGGCGGGGACAGATACGCAGTATCTT. It specifies CASSWRAGTDTQYL.